This T cell receptor beta chain was identified during a study of Graves' ophthalmopathy and Graves' hyperthyroidism. About the research overall: A follow-up of 18 months without ophthalmopathy meant that hyperthyroidism was stable.

Newly diagnosed hyperthyroidism donors, aged 18 to 65, duration under 2 months. A diagnosis was made from clinical symptoms together with serum thyroxine, TRAb, thyroid ultrasound and orbital computed tomography. Study-level points and caveats: Ophthalmopathy progression predictions by the model showed 72.22% specificity and approximately 71% sensitivity.

V was pared by 6 bases and J by 8 bases, with 19 bases between. This CDR3 is built from 13 residues. CDR1 DFQATT and CDR2 SNEGSKA come from the germline V gene (reference sequence). As concerns this clonotype: Its antigen is still unknown.

Amplified material comprised TCR beta CDR3 regions derived from RNA transcripts. The workflow started with a first-round RT-PCR run with HTBI primers and then moved on to a second-round multiplex PCR. In TCRdb, the multiplex PCR reads were re-called with MiXCR into one record per CDR3 protein. The sample shows about 1.1 million distinct CDR3 sequences, about 36% of them seen only once. The TCR originated in an adult man with Graves' hyperthyroidism. Input material: peripheral blood or thyroid tissue (not recorded which). The chain uses TRBV20-1 and TRBJ1-2; TRBD1 might be the D (5 bases). The CDR3 spells CSATGWKTVGYTF. The CDR3 DNA reads as TGCAGTGCCACGGGGTGGAAGACAGTAGGCTACACCTTC.